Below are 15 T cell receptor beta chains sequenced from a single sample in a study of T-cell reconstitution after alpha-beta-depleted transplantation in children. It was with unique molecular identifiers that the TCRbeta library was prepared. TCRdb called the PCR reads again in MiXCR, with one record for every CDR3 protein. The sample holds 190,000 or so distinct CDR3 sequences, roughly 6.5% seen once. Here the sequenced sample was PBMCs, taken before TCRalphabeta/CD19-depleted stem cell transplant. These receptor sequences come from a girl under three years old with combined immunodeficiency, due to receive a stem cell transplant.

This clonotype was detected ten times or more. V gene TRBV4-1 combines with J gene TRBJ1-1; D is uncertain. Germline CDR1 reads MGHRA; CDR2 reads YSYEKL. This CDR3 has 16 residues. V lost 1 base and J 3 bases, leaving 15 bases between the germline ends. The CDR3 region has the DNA TGCGCCAGCAGCCAAGTCCAGTCCATCGGGCACACTGAAGCTTTCTTT. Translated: CASSQVQSIGHTEAFF.

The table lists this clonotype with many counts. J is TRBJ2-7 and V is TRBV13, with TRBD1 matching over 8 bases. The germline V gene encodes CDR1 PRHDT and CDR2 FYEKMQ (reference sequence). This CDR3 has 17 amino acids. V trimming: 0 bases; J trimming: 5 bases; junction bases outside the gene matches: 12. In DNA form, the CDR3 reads TGTGCCAGCAGCTTAGGCATGTGGGTCAGGGGGCGGCACGAGCAGTACTTC. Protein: CASSLGMWVRGRHEQYF.

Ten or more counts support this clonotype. The CDR3 loop is CASSQESTGGGETQYF. CDR3 nucleotides: TGTGCCAGCAGCCAAGAAAGCACAGGGGGCGGGGAGACCCAGTACTTC. The chain carries TRBV3-1 and TRBJ2-5, with 9 bases that match TRBD1. CDR1 is LGHDT, CDR2 YNNKEL, per germline (reference sequence). The CDR3 is made up of 16 amino acids. The ends lost 0 bases at V and 5 bases at J; junction bases unmatched: 7.

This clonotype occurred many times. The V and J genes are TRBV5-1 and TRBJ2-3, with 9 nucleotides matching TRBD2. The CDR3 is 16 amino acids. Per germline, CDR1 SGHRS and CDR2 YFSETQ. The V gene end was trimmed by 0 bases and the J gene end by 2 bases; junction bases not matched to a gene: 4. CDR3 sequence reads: CASSLELAGHTDTQYF. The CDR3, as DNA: TGCGCCAGCAGCTTGGAGCTAGCGGGACACACAGATACGCAGTATTTT.

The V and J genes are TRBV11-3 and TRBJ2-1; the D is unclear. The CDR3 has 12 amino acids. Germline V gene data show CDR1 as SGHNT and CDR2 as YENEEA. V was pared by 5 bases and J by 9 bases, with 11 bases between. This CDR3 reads CASSAVVSEQFF. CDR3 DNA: TGTGCCAGCAGCGCAGTCGTCAGTGAGCAGTTCTTC.

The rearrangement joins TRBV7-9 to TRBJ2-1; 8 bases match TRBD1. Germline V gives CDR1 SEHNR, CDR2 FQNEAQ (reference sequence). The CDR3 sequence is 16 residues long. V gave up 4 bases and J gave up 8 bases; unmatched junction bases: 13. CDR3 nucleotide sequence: TGTGCCAGCAGCTCCCGTCGTCAGGGGGCGCGGTATGAGCAGTTCTTC. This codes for CASSSRRQGARYEQFF.

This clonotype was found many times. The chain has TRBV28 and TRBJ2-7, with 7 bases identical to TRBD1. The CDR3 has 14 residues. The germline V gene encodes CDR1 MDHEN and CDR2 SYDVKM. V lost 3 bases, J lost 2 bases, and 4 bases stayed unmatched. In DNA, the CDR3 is TGTGCCAGCAGTTTCGACAGGGTCCCCTACGAGCAGTACTTC. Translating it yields CASSFDRVPYEQYF.

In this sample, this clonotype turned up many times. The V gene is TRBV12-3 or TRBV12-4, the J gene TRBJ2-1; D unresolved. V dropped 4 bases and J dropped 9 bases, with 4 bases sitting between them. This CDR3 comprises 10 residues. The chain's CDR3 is CASSSFEQFF. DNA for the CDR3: TGTGCCAGCAGTTCGTTTGAGCAGTTCTTC.

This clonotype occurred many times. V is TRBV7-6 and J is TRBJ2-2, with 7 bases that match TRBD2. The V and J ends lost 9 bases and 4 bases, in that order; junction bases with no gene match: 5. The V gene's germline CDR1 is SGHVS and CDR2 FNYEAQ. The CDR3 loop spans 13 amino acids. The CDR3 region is CASSGPSTGELFF. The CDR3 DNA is TGTGCCAGTAGCGGGCCGAGCACCGGGGAGCTGTTTTTT. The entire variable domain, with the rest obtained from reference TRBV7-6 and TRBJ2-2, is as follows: GAGVSQSPRYKVTKRGQDVALRCDPISGHVSLYWYRQALGQGPEFLTYFNYEAQQDKSGLPNDRFSAERPEGSISTLTIQRTEQRDSAMYRCASSGPSTGELFFGEGSRLTVL.

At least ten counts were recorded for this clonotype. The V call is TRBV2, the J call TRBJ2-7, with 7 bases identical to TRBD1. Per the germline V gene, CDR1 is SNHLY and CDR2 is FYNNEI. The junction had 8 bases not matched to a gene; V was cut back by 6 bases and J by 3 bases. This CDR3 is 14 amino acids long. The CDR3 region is CASSTTGAYYEQYF. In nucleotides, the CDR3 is TGTGCCAGCAGCACCACAGGGGCCTACTACGAGCAGTACTTC.

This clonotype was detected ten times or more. The CDR3 reads CASSVDPHTSGRSEQFF. CDR3 nucleotides: TGTGCCAGCAGCGTAGATCCCCATACTAGCGGGAGAAGTGAGCAGTTCTTC. The chain couples TRBV9 to TRBJ2-1, with 11 positions matching TRBD2. The CDR3 has 17 residues. V lost 0 bases and J lost 9; bases outside the gene matches: 11. Germline CDR1 is SGDLS and CDR2 is YYNGEE.

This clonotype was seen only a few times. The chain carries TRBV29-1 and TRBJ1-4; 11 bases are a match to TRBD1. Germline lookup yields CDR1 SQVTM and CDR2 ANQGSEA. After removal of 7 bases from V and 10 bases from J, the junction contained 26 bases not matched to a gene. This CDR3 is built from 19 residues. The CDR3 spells CSAWTRGTGGEYPLGKLFF. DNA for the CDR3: TGCAGCGCGTGGACGAGGGGGACAGGGGGGGAATATCCCCTTGGAAAACTGTTTTTT.

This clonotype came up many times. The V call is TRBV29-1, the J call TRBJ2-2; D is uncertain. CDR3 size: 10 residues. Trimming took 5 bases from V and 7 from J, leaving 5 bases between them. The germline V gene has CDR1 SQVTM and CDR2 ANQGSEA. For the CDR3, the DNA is TGCAGCGTTAGGGACGGGGAGCTGTTTTTT. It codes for CSVRDGELFF.

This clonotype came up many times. CDR3 region: CASSFRSQVVGKLHIQYF. The CDR3 nucleotides are TGTGCCAGCAGCTTTAGGTCACAGGTCGTGGGTAAATTACACATTCAGTACTTC. This rearrangement joins TRBV5-5 to TRBJ2-4; maybe TRBD1 (5 bases). This CDR3 contains 18 residues. V dropped 2 bases and J dropped 8 bases, with 26 bases sitting between them. CDR1 is SGHKS, CDR2 YYEKEE, per germline (reference sequence).

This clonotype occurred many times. In DNA, the CDR3 is TGTGCCAGCTCACCACCGTTCCGCACAGATACGCAGTATTTT. Translating gives CASSPPFRTDTQYF. This chain links TRBV18 with TRBJ2-3; unclear D gene. The CDR3 is made up of 14 amino acids. Trimming took 0 bases from V and 1 from J, leaving 5 bases between them. CDR1 is KGHSH, CDR2 LQKENI, per germline. Using reference TRBV18 and TRBJ2-3 for the parts outside the CDR3, the full variable domain is NAGVMQNPRHLVRRRGQEARLRCSPMKGHSHVYWYRQLPEEGLKFMVYLQKENIIDESGMPKERFSAEFPKEGPSILRIQQVVRGDSAAYFCASSPPFRTDTQYFGPGTRLTVL.